The 26 T cell receptor beta chains in this list originate from one sample, sequenced in a study of neurological immune-mediated disorders. One entry per CDR3 protein results from TCRdb running MiXCR on the 5' RACE reads. The table records tens of thousands of distinct CDR3 sequences, roughly 7.3% of them present only once. The sequenced sample was PBMCs. These receptors came from a woman aged 35 to 49 in good health.

This clonotype was picked up many times. This chain links TRBV6-2 or TRBV6-3 with TRBJ2-1, with 14 bases that match TRBD2. Looked up from germline, CDR1 is MNHEY and CDR2 is SVGEGT. V lost 5 bases and J lost 9; bases outside the gene matches: 18. The CDR3 totals 19 residues. The CDR3 is CASSDPLLPGLAGVAEQFF. The CDR3 DNA reads as TGTGCCAGCAGTGACCCTCTACTACCGGGACTAGCGGGAGTTGCTGAGCAGTTCTTC.

This clonotype was seen ten or more times. The V call is TRBV28, the J call TRBJ2-3, with a tentative D call TRBD2 (6 bases). V dropped 5 bases and J dropped 11 bases, with 20 bases sitting between them. The germline V gene has CDR1 MDHEN and CDR2 SYDVKM. This CDR3 spans 14 amino acids. Written as DNA, the CDR3 is TGTGCCAGCAGTCCCCGACTCCTTTCGGGGGAGCAGTATTTT. Protein sequence: CASSPRLLSGEQYF.

This clonotype has at least ten counts. The genes are TRBV10-2 and TRBJ2-2; TRBD2 matches at 11 bases. Germline V gene data show CDR1 as WSHSY and CDR2 as SAAADI. V dropped 4 bases and J dropped 4; count of bases not matched to a gene: 2. The length of the CDR3 is 15 residues. The CDR3 is CASSVTSGSTGELFF. The CDR3 DNA follows: TGCGCCAGCAGTGTAACTAGCGGGAGCACCGGGGAGCTGTTTTTT.

The chain recombines TRBV3-1 with TRBJ2-2, with D possibly TRBD2 on 6 matching bases. The CDR3 is 16 residues long. CDR1 is LGHDT and CDR2 is YNNKEL in the germline V gene (reference sequence). V lost 4 bases, J lost 0 bases, and 12 bases lay in between. The CDR3: CASSPQRAPNTGELFF. The CDR3, as DNA: TGTGCCAGCAGCCCCCAGCGGGCCCCGAACACCGGGGAGCTGTTTTTT. Full variable domain (missing parts from reference TRBV3-1 and TRBJ2-2): DTAVSQTPKYLVTQMGNDKSIKCEQNLGHDTMYWYKQDSKKFLKIMFSYNNKELIINETVPNRFSPKSPDKAHLNLHINSLELGDSAVYFCASSPQRAPNTGELFFGEGSRLTVL.

This clonotype came up many times. The chain carries TRBV30 and TRBJ2-7; 10 positions match TRBD2. Germline CDR1 GTSNPN, CDR2 SVGIG (reference sequence). This CDR3 contains 14 residues. V was pared by 3 bases and J by 2 bases, with 4 bases of the junction left unmatched. CDR3 sequence (DNA): TGTGCCTGGAGCGCTAGCGGGGGCCCCTACGAGCAGTACTTC. Its protein product is CAWSASGGPYEQYF.

Ten or more counts support this clonotype. This rearrangement joins TRBV24-1 to TRBJ2-7; no clear D. Germline V gene lookup returns CDR1 KGHDR and CDR2 SFDVKD. Deletions cut 5 bases from V and 0 bases from J, with 19 bases between. This CDR3 spans 17 amino acids. The CDR3 DNA is TGTGCCACCAGTGGAATGGCGGTTTCTTCGAGCTCCTACGAGCAGTACGTC. Protein product: CATSGMAVSSSSYEQYV.

This clonotype was observed at least ten times. CDR3 bases: TGTGCCAGCAGACCACTTAGGACGGGAAAGGGTTGGGATGGCTACACCTTC. It specifies CASRPLRTGKGWDGYTF. The V gene is TRBV6-5, the J gene TRBJ1-2; no clear D gene. The germline V gene has CDR1 MNHEY and CDR2 SVGAGI. CDR3 size: 17 residues. V was pared by 6 bases and J by 6 bases, with 26 bases between.

In its sample, this clonotype was seen many times. The V and J genes are TRBV5-1 and TRBJ2-7, with TRBD2 identical over 9 bases. V lost 0 bases, J lost 0 bases, and 10 bases stayed unmatched. The length of the CDR3 is 18 residues. Germline V gives CDR1 SGHRS, CDR2 YFSETQ. CDR3 nucleotide sequence: TGCGCCAGCAGCTTGGAATCGGCGAGCGGGGGGATCTCCTACGAGCAGTACTTC. It translates to CASSLESASGGISYEQYF.

There are many counts of this clonotype. The rearrangement links TRBV10-3 to TRBJ1-5; TRBD1 matches 9 bases. The CDR3 loop spans 15 amino acids. Looked up from germline, CDR1 is ENHRY and CDR2 is SYGVKD. V shed 4 bases and J 9 bases; nucleotides not matched to a gene: 10. CDR3 in DNA: TGTGCCATCAGTGGAAAGGGACAGGGCGCTGGGCCCCAGCATTTT. Amino acids: CAISGKGQGAGPQHF.

A few counts support this clonotype. In DNA, the CDR3 is TGTGCCAGCAGTTCAGGGACAGGGGAACGCGAGCAGTACTTC. Its protein is CASSSGTGEREQYF. The V gene is TRBV6-2 or TRBV6-3, the J gene TRBJ2-7; 10 bases are shared with TRBD1. This CDR3 has 14 residues. The junction had 6 bases not matched to a gene; V was cut back by 4 bases and J by 6 bases. In germline, CDR1 is MNHEY, CDR2 SVGEGT.

Ten or more counts support this clonotype. This rearrangement joins TRBV5-6 to TRBJ2-7; 7 bases map to TRBD1. The CDR3 covers 13 residues. The germline V gene has CDR1 SGHDT and CDR2 YYEEEE. Trimming cost V 4 bases and J 3 bases; bases outside gene matches: 4. The CDR3 spells CASSEGTVYEQYV. The DNA of the CDR3 is TGTGCCAGCAGCGAAGGGACAGTCTACGAGCAGTACGTC.

The sample holds many counts of this clonotype. The CDR3 loop is CASSQGRDREYNEQFF. The DNA for the CDR3 is TGCGCCAGCAGCCAAGGGCGGGACAGGGAGTACAATGAGCAGTTCTTC. The chain uses TRBV4-1 and TRBJ2-1; 9 bases agree with TRBD1. Trimming cost V 1 base and J 4 bases; bases outside gene matches: 5. The CDR3 sequence is 16 residues long. Germline assignment: CDR1 MGHRA and CDR2 YSYEKL.

This clonotype was counted ten times or more. The V and J genes are TRBV5-1 and TRBJ2-1, with no clear D. V lost 1 base to trimming and J lost 7 bases, with 18 bases between them. There are 16 residues in the CDR3. The germline V gene has CDR1 SGHRS and CDR2 YFSETQ. The CDR3 protein is CASSLSHSSGGNEQFF. In nucleotides, the CDR3 is TGCGCCAGCAGCTTGTCCCACAGTTCAGGTGGAAATGAGCAGTTCTTC.

There are many counts of this clonotype. CDR3: CSATTGGVGGYTF. CDR3 coding DNA: TGCAGTGCTACGACAGGGGGCGTCGGTGGCTACACCTTC. The rearrangement uses TRBV20-1 and TRBJ1-2, with 10 bases lining up with TRBD1. CDR1 and CDR2 (germline): DFQATT, SNEGSKA (reference sequence). J gave up 7 bases and V 4 bases, and 6 bases lay outside the gene matches. The CDR3 is made up of 13 amino acids.

This clonotype was seen many times. The genes are TRBV5-1 and TRBJ2-7; possible D gene TRBD2, 5 bases. Trimming took 4 bases from V and 5 from J, leaving 19 bases between them. The CDR3 contains 15 residues. In germline, CDR1 is SGHRS, CDR2 YFSETQ. The CDR3 region has the DNA TGCGCCAGCAGCCGGTCGGAGAGCGGTAGGCACGAGCAGTACTTC. Translated: CASSRSESGRHEQYF.

A few counts support this clonotype. The chain has TRBV14 and TRBJ2-7; 7 nucleotides line up with TRBD1. Germline V gene sequence: CDR1 SGHDN, CDR2 FVKESK. The CDR3 contains 15 residues. Germline trimming cut 0 bases from V and 4 bases from J; bases unmatched to any gene: 6. In nucleotides, the CDR3 is TGTGCCAGCAGCCAAGATCCTACAGGGGCTTACGAGCAGTACTTC. Residues: CASSQDPTGAYEQYF.

The chain uses TRBV10-3 and TRBJ2-5; 11 nucleotides agree with TRBD1. The trim removed 6 bases at V and 5 bases at J, leaving 2 bases unmatched. Germline V lookup: CDR1 ENHRY, CDR2 SYGVKD. There are 13 residues in the CDR3. CDR3 loop: CAIRDRGRETQYF. In DNA, the CDR3 is TGTGCCATCAGGGACAGGGGGCGGGAGACCCAGTACTTC.

Worth noting for this clonotype: This may be a read error: a much more frequent sequence differs by one nucleotide. The chain joins TRBV6-2 or TRBV6-3 to TRBJ1-2; 8 nucleotides align to TRBD1. There are 19 residues in the CDR3. Germline CDR1 is MNHEY and CDR2 is SVGEGT. In DNA form, the CDR3 reads TGTGCCAGCAGTTACGAGGACAGGGTGCCGTTCGGGGCTAACCATGGCTACACCTTC. Translating gives CASSYEDRVPFGANHGYTF.

On this clonotype itself: A much larger clone differs from this one at a single base, so this may be a read error. The chain is built from TRBV5-1 and TRBJ2-1; D not resolved. The CDR3 is 12 residues long. The germline V gene encodes CDR1 SGHRS and CDR2 YFSETQ. V was pared by 5 bases and J by 11 bases, with 14 bases between. CDR3 DNA sequence: TGCGCCAGCAGTGATGAAGGTATAAAGCAGTTCTTC. It encodes CASSDEGIKQFF.

This clonotype showed up just a few times. This chain links TRBV3-1 with TRBJ1-1; unclear D gene. The V gene's germline CDR1 is LGHDT and CDR2 YNNKEL (reference sequence). The V end was cut by 4 bases, the J end by 4 bases, with 16 bases between. The CDR3 extends over 15 amino acids. CDR3 residues: CASSPRSSDLTEAFF. The CDR3 nucleotides read TGTGCCAGCAGCCCCCGTTCATCGGATCTCACTGAAGCTTTCTTT.

This clonotype has ten or more counts. The chain couples TRBV9 to TRBJ2-1; the match to TRBD2 covers 9 bases. The V and J ends lost 4 bases and 7 bases, in that order; junction bases with no gene match: 12. The CDR3 runs 16 residues. CDR1 and CDR2 (germline): SGDLS, YYNGEE. As DNA, the CDR3 is TGTGCCAGCAGCTCACGTGCTAGCGGGATAGGGAATGAGCAGTTCTTC. Encoded protein: CASSSRASGIGNEQFF.

This clonotype was picked up many times. The gene calls are TRBV28 and TRBJ1-1; D call uncertain. Trimming removed 6 bases at V and 2 bases at J, with 28 bases between. This CDR3 comprises 19 residues. Germline V CDR1 and CDR2: MDHEN, SYDVKM. CDR3 bases: TGTGCCAGCAGACCCCGGGGTCTCCACAAGCCGAGCATTAACACTGAAGCTTTCTTT. Translating gives CASRPRGLHKPSINTEAFF. Full variable domain (outside the CDR3, taken from reference TRBV28 and TRBJ1-1): DVKVTQSSRYLVKRTGEKVFLECVQDMDHENMFWYRQDPGLGLRLIYFSYDVKMKEKGDIPEGYSVSREKKERFSLILESASTNQTSMYLCASRPRGLHKPSINTEAFFGQGTRLTVV.

In this sample, this clonotype turned up many times. The chain couples TRBV3-1 to TRBJ1-2; weak D call: TRBD1 (5 bases). V was clipped by 6 bases and J by 4 bases, with 12 bases between them. CDR3 length equals 13 residues. Per germline, CDR1 LGHDT and CDR2 YNNKEL (reference sequence). CDR3 nucleotide sequence: TGTGCCAGCAGATCAACAGGTTCCTATGGCTACACCTTC. Residues: CASRSTGSYGYTF.

This clonotype was counted many times. The V gene is TRBV20-1, the J gene TRBJ1-1, with 8 bases lining up with TRBD1. This CDR3 is built from 16 residues. The V gene's germline CDR1 is DFQATT and CDR2 SNEGSKA (reference sequence). V shed 3 bases and J 7 bases; nucleotides not matched to a gene: 16. The CDR3 is CSASSRGGTGRNEAFF. CDR3 bases: TGCAGTGCTAGTTCTCGGGGGGGGACAGGCCGAAATGAAGCTTTCTTT.

This clonotype has a count of ten or more. The CDR3 here is CASSLGRGGGHSNQPQHF. As DNA, the CDR3 is TGTGCCAGCAGTTTAGGCAGGGGAGGAGGACATAGCAATCAGCCCCAGCATTTT. The chain recombines TRBV12-3 or TRBV12-4 with TRBJ1-5, with a weak D call TRBD1 (6 bases). This CDR3 has 18 residues. The V and J ends lost 1 base and 0 bases respectively, with 16 bases between them.

The chain carries TRBV5-1 and TRBJ2-7, with 11 bases aligning to TRBD1. Germline V CDR1 and CDR2: SGHRS, YFSETQ. With 10 bases clipped from V and 3 bases from J, the junction kept 12 bases outside the gene matches. The CDR3 extends over 15 amino acids. CDR3 nucleotides: TGCGCCTCGAGCCAAGGAGGGACAGGGGGCTACGAGCAGTACGTC. This translates into CASSQGGTGGYEQYV.